This TCR beta chain appears in the sequencing data of a study of regulatory T cells in long-lasting Graves disease. This clonotype was detected many times. The CDR3 runs 14 residues. Germline-derived CDR1 and CDR2 are LGHDT and YNNKEL (reference sequence). Trimming pared 1 base from V and 4 bases from J, leaving 10 bases between. Both iRepertoire HTBI primers and Arm-PCR of CDR3 regions were used to build the TCR beta libraries. In TCRdb, the multiplex PCR reads were re-called with MiXCR into one record per CDR3 protein. The table has 400,000 to 450,000 distinct CDR3 sequences, just under 15% seen once. Time point denoted: newly diagnosed GD, antithyroid drugs for less than 3 months. The TCR library was prepared using RNA isolated from PBMCs. A blood draw put 8 to 10 milliliters of peripheral blood into EDTA tubes. These records were also assigned to another study, of T cells in Graves' hyperthyroidism and ophthalmopathy.

This receptor was obtained from a woman aged 25 to 45 with Graves disease. The material sequenced was peripheral blood mononuclear cells (PBMCs), taken at new diagnosis, from a patient treated with antithyroid drugs. The chain is built from TRBV3-1 and TRBJ1-2; D not certain. The CDR3 here is CASSQGQFLYGYTF. The CDR3 DNA follows: TGTGCCAGCAGCCAAGGGCAGTTCCTCTATGGCTACACCTTC.